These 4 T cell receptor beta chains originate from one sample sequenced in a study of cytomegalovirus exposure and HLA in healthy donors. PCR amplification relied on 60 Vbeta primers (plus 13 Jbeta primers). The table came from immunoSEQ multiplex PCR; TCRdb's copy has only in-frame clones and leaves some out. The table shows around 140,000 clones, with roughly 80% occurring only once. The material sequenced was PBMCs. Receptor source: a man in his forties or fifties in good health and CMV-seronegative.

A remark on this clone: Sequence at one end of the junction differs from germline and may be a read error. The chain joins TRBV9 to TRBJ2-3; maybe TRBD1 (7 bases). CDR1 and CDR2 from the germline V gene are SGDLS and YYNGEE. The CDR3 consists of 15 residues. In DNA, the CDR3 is TGTGCCGGCAGACCATCAGGGGGGCGGGGAGATACGCAGTATTTT. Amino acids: CAGRPSGGRGDTQYF. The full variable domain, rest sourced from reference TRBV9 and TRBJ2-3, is DSGVTQTPKHLITATGQRVTLRCSPRSGDLSVYWYQQSLDQGLQFLIQYYNGEERAKGNILERFSAQQFPDLHSELNLSSLELGDSALYFCAGRPSGGRGDTQYFGPGTRLTVL.

CDR3 loop: CASSRGTGARQGEAFF. Here the CDR3 DNA reads TGTGCCAGCAGCCGAGGGACAGGGGCAAGGCAAGGTGAAGCTTTCTTT. The chain has TRBV11-3 and TRBJ1-1, with 10 bases lining up with TRBD1. The V gene's germline CDR1 is SGHNT and CDR2 YENEEA. J was trimmed by 7 bases and V by 5 bases; bases with no gene match: 13. The length of the CDR3 is 16 residues.

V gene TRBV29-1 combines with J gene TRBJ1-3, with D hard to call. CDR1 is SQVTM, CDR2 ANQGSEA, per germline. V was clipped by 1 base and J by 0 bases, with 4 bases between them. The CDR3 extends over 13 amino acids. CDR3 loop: CSVEVSSGNTIYF. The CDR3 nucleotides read TGCAGCGTTGAAGTGAGCTCTGGAAACACCATATATTTT.

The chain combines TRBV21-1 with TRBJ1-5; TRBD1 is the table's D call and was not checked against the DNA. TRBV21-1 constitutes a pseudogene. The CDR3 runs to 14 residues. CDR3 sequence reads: CASSPRRAYQPQHF. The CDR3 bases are TGTGCCAGCAGCCCGCGCAGGGCCTATCAGCCCCAGCATTTT.